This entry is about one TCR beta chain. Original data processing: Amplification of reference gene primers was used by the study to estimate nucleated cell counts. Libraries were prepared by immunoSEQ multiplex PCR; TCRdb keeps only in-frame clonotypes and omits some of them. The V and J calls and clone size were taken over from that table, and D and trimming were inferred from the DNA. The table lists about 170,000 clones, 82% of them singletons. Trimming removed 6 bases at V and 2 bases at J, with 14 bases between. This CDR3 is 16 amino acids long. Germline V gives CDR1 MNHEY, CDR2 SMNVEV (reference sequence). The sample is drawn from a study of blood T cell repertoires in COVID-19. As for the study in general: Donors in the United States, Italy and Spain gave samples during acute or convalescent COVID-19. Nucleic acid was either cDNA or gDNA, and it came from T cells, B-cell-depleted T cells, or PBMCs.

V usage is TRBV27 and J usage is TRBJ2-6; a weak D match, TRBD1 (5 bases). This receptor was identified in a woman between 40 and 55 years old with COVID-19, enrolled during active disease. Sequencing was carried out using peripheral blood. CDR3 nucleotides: TGTGCCAGCAGGGGTCAGGGATTTGCTGGGGCCAACGTCCTGACTTTC. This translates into CASRGQGFAGANVLTF.